This TCR beta chain was obtained from a study of cytotoxic CD8 clonotypes in ibrutinib-treated CLL. Study results and caveats: Clonotypes that were public were uncommon, and they contracted or stayed stable on treatment.

Trimming stripped 7 bases from V and 4 bases from J, with 25 bases between. Germline V gene sequence: CDR1 SQVTM, CDR2 ANQGSEA. This CDR3 is 16 amino acids long. Genomic DNA in an amount of about 2 micrograms was extracted from cryopreserved PBMCs and used for the preparation of TCR beta libraries. This clone has a single count. No antigen is known for it. Using immunoSEQ multiplex PCR, the repertoire was profiled, and TCRdb retains in-frame clones only, with some absent. The sample consists of some 200,000 clones, more than 65% of them appearing once. The receptor was derived from a human donor with chronic lymphocytic leukemia. Sequences were derived from PBMCs, sampled after 12 months of ibrutinib treatment. V and J are TRBV29-1 and TRBJ1-2; D is possibly TRBD1 (6 bases). The CDR3 region has the DNA TGCAGCGAGGCCGGGACAACACTTTACGGAAGCTATGGCTACACCTTC. Its protein is CSEAGTTLYGSYGYTF.